A selection of T cell receptor beta chains follows, all from one sample in a study of blood T cell repertoires in COVID-19. Sequenced by immunoSEQ multiplex PCR; TCRdb stores in-frame clones only, minus some. The sample carries around 140,000 clones, roughly 84% recorded once. Material: PBMCs or T cells enriched from blood (not recorded which). These TCRs come from a man aged 45-65 years in a cohort exposed to, infected with or recovered from COVID-19 (not recorded which). CDR3s include the opening cysteine and the closing phenylalanine or tryptophan. D genes are given only for firm matches. Part of the rows lack a size; the others show once, few, many or a class for expanded clones.

abundance: NA
len: 16
d_gene: NA
v_gene: TRBV10-2
j_gene: TRBJ1-2
CDR3aa: CASSPRLERSLYGYTF
CDR3nt: TGCGCCAGCAGTCCCCGACTTGAAAGGAGCCTCTATGGCTACACCTTC

abundance: NA
len: 15
d_gene: TRBD1
v_gene: TRBV5-1
j_gene: TRBJ1-3
CDR3aa: CASSQQGSSGNTIYF
CDR3nt: TGCGCCAGCAGCCAACAGGGGTCGTCGGGAAACACCATATATTTT

abundance: NA
len: 15
d_gene: TRBD1
v_gene: TRBV2
j_gene: TRBJ1-5
CDR3aa: CASSARQGFNQPQHF
CDR3nt: TGTGCCAGCAGTGCTCGACAGGGGTTCAATCAGCCCCAGCATTTT

abundance: NA
len: 15
d_gene: TRBD2
v_gene: TRBV20-1
j_gene: TRBJ2-7
CDR3aa: CSASPSGRASYEQYF
CDR3nt: TGCAGTGCTAGTCCGAGCGGGAGGGCCTCCTACGAGCAGTACTTC

abundance: NA
len: 15
d_gene: TRBD1
v_gene: TRBV19
j_gene: TRBJ1-1
CDR3aa: CASSIGPGGATEAFF
CDR3nt: TGTGCCAGTAGTATAGGACCAGGGGGCGCGACTGAAGCTTTCTTT

abundance: few
len: 14
d_gene: NA
v_gene: TRBV4-2
j_gene: TRBJ2-1
CDR3aa: CASSPEPVSDEQFF
CDR3nt: TGTGCCAGCAGCCCCGAACCGGTGAGCGATGAGCAGTTCTTC

abundance: NA
len: 12
d_gene: NA
v_gene: TRBV7-9
j_gene: TRBJ1-2
CDR3aa: CASSLETVGYTF
CDR3nt: TGTGCCAGCAGCTTAGAGACAGTTGGCTACACCTTC

abundance: NA
len: 13
d_gene: NA
v_gene: TRBV12-3/TRBV12-4
j_gene: TRBJ1-5
CDR3aa: CASSIRQDQPQHF
CDR3nt: TGTGCCAGCAGTATTCGACAGGATCAGCCCCAGCATTTT

abundance: NA
len: 14
d_gene: TRBD2
v_gene: TRBV5-1
j_gene: TRBJ2-7
CDR3aa: CASSLSGGLYEQYF
CDR3nt: TGCGCCAGCAGCTTGAGCGGGGGGCTCTACGAGCAGTACTTC

abundance: NA
len: 17
d_gene: TRBD1
v_gene: TRBV4-1
j_gene: TRBJ1-1
CDR3aa: CASSQTDRGITHTEAFF
CDR3nt: TGCGCCAGCAGCCAGACAGACAGGGGGATTACCCACACTGAAGCTTTCTTT

abundance: NA
len: 18
d_gene: TRBD1
v_gene: TRBV4-3
j_gene: TRBJ1-2
CDR3aa: CASSQDWDRGEKNYGYTF
CDR3nt: TGCGCCAGCAGCCAAGATTGGGACAGGGGGGAAAAAAACTATGGCTACACCTTC

abundance: NA
len: 14
d_gene: NA
v_gene: TRBV11-2
j_gene: TRBJ1-6
CDR3aa: CASSFNSVNSPLHF
CDR3nt: TGTGCCAGCAGCTTTAACAGTGTTAATTCACCCCTCCACTTT

abundance: NA
len: 14
d_gene: NA
v_gene: TRBV6-1
j_gene: TRBJ1-2
CDR3aa: CASSELGGRDGYTF
CDR3nt: TGTGCCAGCAGTGAACTGGGGGGGAGGGATGGCTACACCTTC

abundance: NA
len: 15
d_gene: TRBD2
v_gene: TRBV24-1
j_gene: TRBJ2-7
CDR3aa: CATRGSGTKSNEQYF
CDR3nt: TGTGCCACCAGAGGGTCAGGGACTAAGTCGAACGAGCAGTACTTC

abundance: NA
len: 14
d_gene: TRBD1
v_gene: TRBV7-9
j_gene: TRBJ2-7
CDR3aa: CASSLMGQGYEQYF
CDR3nt: TGTGCCAGCAGCTTAATGGGACAGGGATACGAGCAGTACTTC

abundance: NA
len: 15
d_gene: TRBD2
v_gene: TRBV5-1
j_gene: TRBJ2-1
CDR3aa: CASSLALAGYNEQFF
CDR3nt: TGCGCCAGCAGCTTGGCACTAGCGGGGTACAATGAGCAGTTCTTC

abundance: once
len: 16
d_gene: TRBD1
v_gene: TRBV5-6
j_gene: TRBJ2-3
CDR3aa: CASSRATGGPTDTQYF
CDR3nt: TGTGCCAGCAGCCGGGCGACAGGGGGACCCACAGATACGCAGTATTTT

abundance: NA
len: 14
d_gene: NA
v_gene: TRBV2
j_gene: TRBJ1-5
CDR3aa: CASKLQGRDQPQHF
CDR3nt: TGTGCCAGCAAACTCCAGGGGAGAGATCAGCCCCAGCATTTT

abundance: NA
len: 15
d_gene: NA
v_gene: TRBV6-4
j_gene: TRBJ1-2
CDR3aa: CASTPEFLGSYGYTF
CDR3nt: TGTGCCAGCACCCCTGAATTTCTGGGCAGCTATGGCTACACCTTC

abundance: NA
len: 14
d_gene: NA
v_gene: TRBV9
j_gene: TRBJ2-2
CDR3aa: CASEAGFNTGELFF
CDR3nt: TGTGCCTCCGAGGCGGGATTTAACACCGGGGAGCTGTTTTTT

abundance: few
len: 15
d_gene: TRBD1
v_gene: TRBV5-4
j_gene: TRBJ2-3
CDR3aa: CASSSGQTSTDTQYF
CDR3nt: TGTGCCAGCAGCTCGGGACAGACTAGCACAGATACGCAGTATTTT

abundance: NA
len: 16
d_gene: TRBD2
v_gene: TRBV7-9
j_gene: TRBJ2-3
CDR3aa: CASSIGLAGVTDTQYF
CDR3nt: TGTGCCAGCAGCATTGGACTAGCGGGAGTTACAGATACGCAGTATTTT

abundance: NA
len: 13
d_gene: TRBD1
v_gene: TRBV10-3
j_gene: TRBJ2-5
CDR3aa: CAISITGVETQYF
CDR3nt: TGTGCCATCAGTATCACAGGGGTGGAGACCCAGTACTTC

abundance: NA
len: 14
d_gene: NA
v_gene: TRBV4-1
j_gene: TRBJ1-5
CDR3aa: CASSQGGGWQPQHF
CDR3nt: TGCGCCAGCAGCCAAGGGGGGGGATGGCAGCCCCAGCATTTT

abundance: once
len: 16
d_gene: NA
v_gene: TRBV4-1
j_gene: TRBJ1-5
CDR3aa: CASSPSGVDSNQPQHF
CDR3nt: TGCGCCAGCAGCCCCTCAGGGGTCGATAGCAATCAGCCCCAGCATTTT

abundance: NA
len: 14
d_gene: NA
v_gene: TRBV10-2
j_gene: TRBJ1-5
CDR3aa: CASSETGGGQPQHF
CDR3nt: TGCGCCAGCAGTGAGACTGGCGGTGGACAGCCCCAGCATTTT

abundance: NA
len: 17
d_gene: NA
v_gene: TRBV15
j_gene: TRBJ1-1
CDR3aa: CATSRTVLTGSNTEAFF
CDR3nt: TGTGCCACCAGCAGAACTGTACTGACAGGTTCGAACACTGAAGCTTTCTTT

abundance: NA
len: 16
d_gene: TRBD1
v_gene: TRBV20-1
j_gene: TRBJ2-7
CDR3aa: CSASPRAGTGLYEQYF
CDR3nt: TGCAGTGCTAGTCCCCGAGCCGGGACAGGGCTTTACGAGCAGTACTTC

abundance: few
len: 16
d_gene: NA
v_gene: TRBV7-8
j_gene: TRBJ2-2
CDR3aa: CASSLGLPLDTGELFF
CDR3nt: TGTGCCAGCAGCTTAGGTCTCCCCCTAGACACCGGGGAGCTGTTTTTT

abundance: NA
len: 15
d_gene: TRBD1
v_gene: TRBV6-5
j_gene: TRBJ2-1
CDR3aa: CASRRTGGFYNEQFF
CDR3nt: TGTGCCAGCAGGAGGACAGGGGGCTTCTACAATGAGCAGTTCTTC

abundance: NA
len: 15
d_gene: TRBD1
v_gene: TRBV10-2
j_gene: TRBJ1-1
CDR3aa: CASSGQQGVTTEAFF
CDR3nt: TGCGCCAGCAGCGGACAACAGGGGGTGACCACTGAAGCTTTCTTT

abundance: NA
len: 15
d_gene: TRBD1
v_gene: TRBV7-2
j_gene: TRBJ2-5
CDR3aa: CASSLPPGGLKTQYF
CDR3nt: TGTGCCAGCAGCTTACCCCCAGGGGGCTTGAAGACCCAGTACTTC

abundance: NA
len: 16
d_gene: NA
v_gene: TRBV3-1/TRBV3-2
j_gene: TRBJ1-1
CDR3aa: CASSQDRRQVNTEAFF
CDR3nt: TGTGCCAGCAGCCAAGATCGCCGACAGGTTAACACTGAAGCTTTCTTT

abundance: NA
len: 15
d_gene: TRBD1
v_gene: TRBV24-1
j_gene: TRBJ2-1
CDR3aa: CATSDYRGPSGEQFF
CDR3nt: TGTGCCACCAGTGACTACAGGGGGCCCTCGGGCGAGCAGTTCTTC

abundance: NA
len: 15
d_gene: TRBD1
v_gene: TRBV9
j_gene: TRBJ1-3
CDR3aa: CASSPGGSLMDTIYF
CDR3nt: TGTGCCAGCAGCCCAGGGGGCAGCCTTATGGACACCATATATTTT

abundance: NA
len: 13
d_gene: NA
v_gene: TRBV24-1
j_gene: TRBJ1-1
CDR3aa: CATQGRGGTEAFF
CDR3nt: TGTGCCACCCAGGGGCGGGGGGGTACTGAAGCTTTCTTT

abundance: once
len: 14
d_gene: NA
v_gene: TRBV30
j_gene: TRBJ1-2
CDR3aa: CAWSVGEVNYGYTF
CDR3nt: TGTGCCTGGAGTGTAGGGGAAGTGAACTATGGCTACACCTTC

abundance: NA
len: 16
d_gene: TRBD2
v_gene: TRBV7-9
j_gene: TRBJ2-7
CDR3aa: CASSHPTGTSGSEQYF
CDR3nt: TGTGCCAGCAGCCACCCGACCGGGACTAGCGGTAGCGAGCAGTACTTC

abundance: few
len: 13
d_gene: NA
v_gene: TRBV27
j_gene: TRBJ1-2
CDR3aa: CASSLTANYGYTF
CDR3nt: TGTGCCAGCAGTCTGACAGCAAACTATGGCTACACCTTC

abundance: NA
len: 17
d_gene: TRBD2
v_gene: TRBV11-2
j_gene: TRBJ2-3
CDR3aa: CASSSTITSGGADTQYF
CDR3nt: TGTGCCAGCAGCTCTACTATCACTAGCGGGGGGGCAGATACGCAGTATTTT

abundance: NA
len: 17
d_gene: NA
v_gene: TRBV9
j_gene: TRBJ2-2
CDR3aa: CASSVAPGRENTGELFF
CDR3nt: TGTGCCAGCAGCGTAGCCCCTGGGCGGGAGAACACCGGGGAGCTGTTTTTT

abundance: NA
len: 13
d_gene: NA
v_gene: TRBV27
j_gene: TRBJ1-2
CDR3aa: CASSKQGLNGYTF
CDR3nt: TGTGCCAGCAGCAAACAGGGATTAAACGGCTACACCTTC

abundance: few
len: 12
d_gene: NA
v_gene: TRBV28
j_gene: TRBJ2-7
CDR3aa: CASSLFHGEQYF
CDR3nt: TGTGCCAGCAGTTTATTCCACGGCGAGCAGTACTTC